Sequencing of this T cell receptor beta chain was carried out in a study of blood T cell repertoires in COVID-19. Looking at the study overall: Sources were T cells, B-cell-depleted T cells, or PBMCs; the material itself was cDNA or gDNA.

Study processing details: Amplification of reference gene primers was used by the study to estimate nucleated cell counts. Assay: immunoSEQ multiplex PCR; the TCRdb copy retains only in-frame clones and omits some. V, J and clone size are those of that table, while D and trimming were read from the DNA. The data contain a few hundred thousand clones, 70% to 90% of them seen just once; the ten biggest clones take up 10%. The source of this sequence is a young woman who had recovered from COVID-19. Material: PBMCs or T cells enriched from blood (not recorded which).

CDR3 DNA: TGCGCCAGCAGCTTGGTCTTACAGGGAGGGTGGAATGAGCAGTTCTTC. This gives the protein CASSLVLQGGWNEQFF. The V and J genes are TRBV5-1 and TRBJ2-1, with D possibly being TRBD2 (7 bases). In germline, CDR1 is SGHRS, CDR2 YFSETQ. The CDR3 is 16 amino acids. The germline V and J ends were trimmed by 0 bases and 7 bases, with 17 bases remaining between them.